The present TCR beta chain was sequenced within a study of response to subunit inactivated influenza vaccine. Broader study findings: That few new T cells are recruited by each seasonal influenza vaccination was the authors' suggestion.

Germline lookup yields CDR1 MNHEY and CDR2 SVGEGT. The CDR3 loop spans 16 amino acids. The germline V and J ends were trimmed by 2 bases and 0 bases, with 14 bases remaining between them. To note about this clonotype: Antigen specificity is unknown.

A single record per CDR3 protein comes from TCRdb applying MiXCR to the RT-PCR reads. This sample has hundreds of thousands of distinct CDR3 sequences, with roughly 15% found just once. This TCR was sampled from a man aged 45-65 years who received an inactivated influenza vaccine. Sequencing was performed on PBMCs from blood, taken approximately 15 days before vaccination. The chain uses TRBV6-2 or TRBV6-3 and TRBJ2-7; D not resolved. The CDR3 region is CASSYAVTRASYEQYF. CDR3 DNA sequence: TGTGCCAGCAGTTACGCGGTAACTCGAGCCTCCTACGAGCAGTACTTC.